Listed below are T cell receptor beta chains from one sample, sequenced in a study of sequential checkpoint blockade in melanoma. This table comes from immunoSEQ multiplex PCR, and its TCRdb copy is limited to in-frame clones, with some not included. This sample carries 1,900 or so clones, about 22% of them seen once, and the ten largest clones take over 9.5%. This material consisted of tumor tissue (inferred from file names), taken from a patient given nivolumab and ipilimumab in sequence. These receptors were taken from a human donor with melanoma. Each CDR3 is given without its conserved first and last residue.

ASSHGTSTDTQY,TRBJ2-3,TRBV11-3
AISEPGTSGNTIY,TRBJ1-3,TRBV10-3
ASRLQGARSYEQY,TRBJ2-7,TRBV28
SVGLGTGGIQPQH,TRBJ1-5,TRBV29-1
ASSLDRAVGEAF,TRBJ1-1,TRBV11-3
ASRVYPPMNTEAF,TRBJ1-1,TRBV19
ASSGGGSYNSPLH,TRBJ1-6,TRBV28
AWSASDSRPTTT,TRBJ1-2,TRBV30
AWRRSGGLYEQY,TRBJ2-7,TRBV30
ASSPALTGALTHEQETQY,TRBJ2-5,TRBV5-1